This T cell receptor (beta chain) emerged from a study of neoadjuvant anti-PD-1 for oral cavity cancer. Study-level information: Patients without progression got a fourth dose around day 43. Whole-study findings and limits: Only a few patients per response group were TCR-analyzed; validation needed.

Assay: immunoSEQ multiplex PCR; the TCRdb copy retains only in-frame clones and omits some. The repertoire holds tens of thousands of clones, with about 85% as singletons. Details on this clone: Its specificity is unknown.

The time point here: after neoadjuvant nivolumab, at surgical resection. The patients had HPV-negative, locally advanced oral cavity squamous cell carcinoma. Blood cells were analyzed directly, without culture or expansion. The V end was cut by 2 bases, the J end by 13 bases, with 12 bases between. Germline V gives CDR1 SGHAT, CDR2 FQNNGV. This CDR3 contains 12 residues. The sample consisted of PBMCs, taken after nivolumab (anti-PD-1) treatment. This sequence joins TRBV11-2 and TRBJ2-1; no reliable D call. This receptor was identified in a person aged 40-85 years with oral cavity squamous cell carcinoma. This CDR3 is CASSLSSQIQFF. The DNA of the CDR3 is TGTGCCAGCAGCTTATCTTCCCAGATTCAGTTCTTC.